The 29 T cell receptor beta chains below come from one sample, sequenced in a study of human thymus T cells. Thymus pieces cut out during corrective heart surgery were the tissue that was used. Clones were sequenced by immunoSEQ multiplex PCR, and TCRdb holds only the in-frame ones, with some missing. This sample has around 120,000 clones; around 94% occur once, and the top ten carry around 0.024%. Sequenced material: thymus tissue. The source is a boy in the first two years of life with a congenital heart defect but otherwise immunologically healthy.

This CDR3 reads CASSCRANDACEAFF. CDR3 bases: TGTGCCAGCAGCTGCCGGGCCAACGATGCCTGCGAAGCTTTCTTT. The chain recombines TRBV5-5 with TRBJ1-1; no definite D call. Trimming removed 3 bases at V and 8 bases at J, with 20 bases between. The CDR3 has 15 residues. The germline gives CDR1 SGHKS, CDR2 YYEKEE (reference sequence).

This chain uses TRBV5-6 with TRBJ2-7; D gene uncertain. CDR1 is SGHDT, CDR2 YYEEEE, per germline. Trimming shortened V by 0 bases and J by 3 bases, and 13 bases separated the two germline ends. CDR3 size: 15 residues. The CDR3 DNA follows: TGTGCCAGCAGCTTGGCCGCGTCGGCCGGCTACGAGCAGTACTTC. Protein product: CASSLAASAGYEQYF.

The chain couples TRBV7-9 to TRBJ1-2; D call uncertain. Per the germline V gene, CDR1 is SEHNR and CDR2 is FQNEAQ (reference sequence). V lost 1 base and J lost 3, with 9 bases in between. The CDR3 loop spans 14 amino acids. The CDR3 region has the DNA TGTGCCAGCAGCTTAGAACAGCTCCACTATGGCTACACCTTC. It yields the protein CASSLEQLHYGYTF.

CDR3 sequence: CASSVISGGTDTQYF. The CDR3 nucleotides are TGTGCCAGCAGCGTGATTAGCGGGGGGACAGATACGCAGTATTTT. The rearrangement uses TRBV9 and TRBJ2-3; 10 bases are a match to TRBD2. CDR1 and CDR2 (germline): SGDLS, YYNGEE. The CDR3 extends over 15 amino acids. The junction had 3 bases not matched to a gene; V was cut back by 2 bases and J by 3 bases. Drawing the rest from reference TRBV9 and TRBJ2-3, the complete variable domain is DSGVTQTPKHLITATGQRVTLRCSPRSGDLSVYWYQQSLDQGLQFLIQYYNGEERAKGNILERFSAQQFPDLHSELNLSSLELGDSALYFCASSVISGGTDTQYFGPGTRLTVL.

This chain connects TRBV9 to TRBJ2-5, with D possibly TRBD2 on 6 matching bases. CDR1 is SGDLS and CDR2 is YYNGEE in the germline V gene. V dropped 0 bases and J dropped 13 bases, with 16 bases sitting between them. The CDR3 has 13 residues. CDR3 in amino acids: CASSVGAEGSPYF. CDR3 nucleotide sequence: TGTGCCAGCAGCGTAGGGGCGGAGGGCTCACCGTACTTC.

The V and J genes are TRBV7-8 and TRBJ2-7; D not certain. The CDR3 runs to 15 residues. V was pared by 2 bases and J by 3 bases, with 14 bases between. The germline V gene encodes CDR1 SGHVS and CDR2 FQNEAQ. CDR3 sequence: CASSLTPDTVYEQYF. The CDR3 nucleotides are TGTGCCAGCAGCTTAACCCCCGACACTGTCTACGAGCAGTACTTC.

V and J are TRBV6-6 and TRBJ2-1; D is undetermined. CDR1 and CDR2 (germline): MNHNY, SVGAGI (reference sequence). Trimming took off 2 bases at V and 5 bases at J, with 7 bases between the two ends. This CDR3 spans 13 amino acids. DNA of the CDR3: TGTGCCAGCAGTTACCTACCCAACAATGAGCAGTTCTTC. Its translation: CASSYLPNNEQFF.

V gene TRBV28 combines with J gene TRBJ2-4, with 10 positions matching TRBD1. Germline-derived CDR1 and CDR2 are MDHEN and SYDVKM. The CDR3 loop spans 19 amino acids. V shed 3 bases, J shed 7 bases, and the junction held 18 bases outside the gene matches. The CDR3 DNA reads TGTGCCAGCAGTTTTCTTCCCAGGGACAGGGGCATCACCAGCAACATTCAGTACTTC. This codes for CASSFLPRDRGITSNIQYF.

This chain links TRBV19 with TRBJ2-5; 8 bases are shared with TRBD2. With V trimmed by 0 bases and J by 7 bases, 16 bases remained unmatched. The CDR3 runs to 18 residues. Germline V gene data show CDR1 as LNHDA and CDR2 as SQIVND (reference sequence). This chain's CDR3 is CASSIDPRLAPSPGTQYF. The CDR3 nucleotides read TGTGCCAGTAGTATAGATCCTCGACTAGCGCCCTCCCCGGGGACCCAGTACTTC. Full variable domain (missing parts from reference TRBV19 and TRBJ2-5): DGGITQSPKYLFRKEGQNVTLSCEQNLNHDAMYWYRQDPGQGLRLIYYSQIVNDFQKGDIAEGYSVSREKKESFPLTVTSAQKNPTAFYLCASSIDPRLAPSPGTQYFGPGTRLLVL.

The chain uses TRBV6-5 and TRBJ1-3, with 7 bases identical to TRBD1. Trimming removed 5 bases from V and 2 bases from J; junction bases left unmatched: 3. The CDR3 length is 14 residues. In germline, CDR1 is MNHEY, CDR2 SVGAGI. The CDR3 loop is CASSQGQPGNTIYF. CDR3 nucleotides: TGTGCCAGCAGTCAGGGACAGCCTGGAAACACCATATATTTT.

The J gene is TRBJ1-5, the V gene TRBV7-2, with 8 bases lining up with TRBD1. Germline V CDR1 and CDR2: SGHTA, FQGNSA. The CDR3 runs to 17 residues. Germline trimming cut 2 bases from V and 7 bases from J; bases unmatched to any gene: 13. The CDR3, as DNA: TGTGCCAGCAGCTTAAGCGCCCCCGACAGGGGAGGCCAGCCCCAGCATTTT. This translates into CASSLSAPDRGGQPQHF. The entire variable domain, with the rest obtained from reference TRBV7-2 and TRBJ1-5, is as follows: GAGVSQSPSNKVTEKGKDVELRCDPISGHTALYWYRQSLGQGLEFLIYFQGNSAPDKSGLPSDRFSAERTGGSVSTLTIQRTQQEDSAVYLCASSLSAPDRGGQPQHFGDGTRLSIL.

The chain employs TRBV5-1 and TRBJ2-3; 8 bases are a match to TRBD2. The CDR3 is made up of 16 amino acids. Germline V gene lookup returns CDR1 SGHRS and CDR2 YFSETQ. With 4 bases clipped from V and 2 bases from J, the junction kept 9 bases outside the gene matches. The CDR3 DNA follows: TGCGCCAGCAGCGACGGACTAGCCTCACCCACAGATACGCAGTATTTT. It translates to CASSDGLASPTDTQYF.

CDR3: CASSQRRNNYGYTF. The CDR3 DNA reads TGCGCCAGCAGCCAGAGACGGAATAACTATGGCTACACCTTC. The rearrangement uses TRBV4-3 and TRBJ1-2; D remains unclear. Trimming stripped 3 bases from V and 1 base from J, with 9 bases between. This CDR3 region has 14 residues. Germline V gene data show CDR1 as LGHNA and CDR2 as YSLEER.

The rearrangement links TRBV11-2 to TRBJ2-3; D remains ambiguous. CDR3 length: 19 residues. The V end was cut by 0 bases, the J end by 0 bases, with 19 bases between. The germline gives CDR1 SGHAT, CDR2 FQNNGV. The CDR3 DNA reads as TGTGCCAGCAGCTTAGAGGACCCAGCATCGGGCACTAGCACAGATACGCAGTATTTT. Amino acids: CASSLEDPASGTSTDTQYF. Full variable domain (missing parts from reference TRBV11-2 and TRBJ2-3): EAGVAQSPRYKIIEKRQSVAFWCNPISGHATLYWYQQILGQGPKLLIQFQNNGVVDDSQLPKDRFSAERLKGVDSTLKIQPAKLEDSAVYLCASSLEDPASGTSTDTQYFGPGTRLTVL.

The V call is TRBV11-2, the J call TRBJ2-5; perhaps TRBD1 as D (5 bases). The CDR3 is 17 residues long. Germline CDR1 and CDR2: SGHAT and FQNNGV. The germline V and J ends were trimmed by 1 base and 5 bases, with 20 bases remaining between them. The CDR3 protein is CASSLVGPQGDRETQYF. For the CDR3, the DNA is TGTGCCAGCAGCTTAGTAGGTCCCCAGGGCGATAGGGAGACCCAGTACTTC. Variable domain in full (rest from reference TRBV11-2 and TRBJ2-5): EAGVAQSPRYKIIEKRQSVAFWCNPISGHATLYWYQQILGQGPKLLIQFQNNGVVDDSQLPKDRFSAERLKGVDSTLKIQPAKLEDSAVYLCASSLVGPQGDRETQYFGPGTRLLVL.

This chain joins TRBV4-3 and TRBJ1-4, with TRBD1 identical over 12 bases. This CDR3 is built from 19 residues. In germline, CDR1 is LGHNA, CDR2 YSLEER. Trimming took 0 bases from V and 7 from J; bases not matched to a gene: 12. CDR3 loop: CASSQEDRDRGHIGEKLFF. CDR3 nucleotides: TGCGCCAGCAGCCAAGAGGACCGGGACAGGGGGCATATAGGTGAAAAACTGTTTTTT.

This CDR3 is CASSLGERGNQPQHF. For the CDR3, the DNA is TGTGCCAGCAGCTTGGGGGAACGGGGGAATCAGCCCCAGCATTTT. V gene TRBV5-5 combines with J gene TRBJ1-5; a weak D match, TRBD1 (5 bases). CDR3 length equals 15 residues. The germline gives CDR1 SGHKS, CDR2 YYEKEE (reference sequence). V lost 0 bases, J lost 4 bases, and 11 bases lay in between.

The rearrangement uses TRBV2 and TRBJ2-7; possibly TRBD2 for D (6 bases). This CDR3 has 14 residues. The germline V gene has CDR1 SNHLY and CDR2 FYNNEI. The V gene lost 8 bases and the J gene lost 1 base, with 15 bases spanning the gap. The CDR3 DNA follows: TGTGCCAGCGGGGGGATAGTCCCATCCTACGAGCAGTACTTC. Translated, it gives CASGGIVPSYEQYF.

This sequence joins TRBV2 and TRBJ2-7; a weak D match, TRBD2 (6 bases). The CDR3 is 15 amino acids. V was clipped by 8 bases and J by 3 bases, with 20 bases between them. CDR1 and CDR2 from the germline V gene are SNHLY and FYNNEI. CDR3 sequence reads: CASHTGRGTFYEQYF. The CDR3 DNA is TGTGCCAGCCACACCGGGCGGGGAACATTCTACGAGCAGTACTTC. The variable domain in full, with the rest retrieved from reference TRBV2 and TRBJ2-7, is EPEVTQTPSHQVTQMGQEVILRCVPISNHLYFYWYRQILGQKVEFLVSFYNNEISEKSEIFDDQFSVERPDGSNFTLKIRSTKLEDSAMYFCASHTGRGTFYEQYFGPGTRLTVT.

V is TRBV30 and J is TRBJ2-2; TRBD1 or TRBD2 may be the D gene (5 bases each). The germline V gene has CDR1 GTSNPN and CDR2 SVGIG (reference sequence). CDR3 length: 14 amino acids. V dropped 3 bases and J dropped 6 bases, with 14 bases sitting between them. CDR3 bases: TGTGCCTGGAGGCTCCAGTTGGGGGCCGGGGAGCTGTTTTTT. Its translation: CAWRLQLGAGELFF.

This clone has only one observation. V is TRBV5-1 and J is TRBJ2-7, with unresolved D. The germline V gene encodes CDR1 SGHRS and CDR2 YFSETQ. Trimming shortened V by 0 bases and J by 4 bases, and 20 bases separated the two germline ends. The CDR3 sequence is 17 residues long. In DNA, the CDR3 is TGCGCCAGCAGCTTGGCCTTACAGCTTGGCCGACTGTACGAGCAGTACTTC. It specifies CASSLALQLGRLYEQYF.

The chain uses TRBV6-1 and TRBJ1-2; a weak D match, TRBD1 (6 bases). Germline V lookup: CDR1 MNHNS, CDR2 SASEGT. V lost 2 bases and J lost 8, with 15 bases in between. This CDR3 has 14 amino acids. CDR3 sequence reads: CASSERGAMRGYTF. The CDR3 DNA sequence: TGTGCCAGCAGTGAAAGGGGGGCAATGAGAGGCTACACCTTC.

The genes are TRBV2 and TRBJ1-2; the D gene is possibly TRBD1 (6 bases). The CDR3 contains 17 residues. CDR1 and CDR2 from the germline V gene are SNHLY and FYNNEI. Trimming cost V 1 base and J 6 bases, with 21 bases left between them. The CDR3 sequence: CASSEEGYKQGKDGYTF. The CDR3 DNA reads TGTGCCAGCAGTGAAGAAGGGTATAAACAGGGCAAGGATGGCTACACCTTC. The entire variable domain, with the rest obtained from reference TRBV2 and TRBJ1-2, is as follows: EPEVTQTPSHQVTQMGQEVILRCVPISNHLYFYWYRQILGQKVEFLVSFYNNEISEKSEIFDDQFSVERPDGSNFTLKIRSTKLEDSAMYFCASSEEGYKQGKDGYTFGSGTRLTVV.

The chain joins TRBV5-1 to TRBJ2-6; 7 positions agree with TRBD1. After removal of 0 bases from V and 4 bases from J, the junction contained 7 bases not matched to a gene. Germline V gene sequence: CDR1 SGHRS, CDR2 YFSETQ. The CDR3 sequence is 17 residues long. The DNA for the CDR3 is TGCGCCAGCAGCTTGGAGGGGGCCCGACCCGGGGCCAACGTCCTGACTTTC. The encoded protein is CASSLEGARPGANVLTF.

This clone appeared a single time. This chain joins TRBV5-1 and TRBJ2-5; 7 bases are a match to TRBD1. This CDR3 has 15 amino acids. Per germline, CDR1 SGHRS and CDR2 YFSETQ. The junction had 10 bases not matched to a gene; V was cut back by 4 bases and J by 4 bases. As DNA, the CDR3 is TGCGCCAGCAGCACAACTGCAGGGGGTGGAGAGACCCAGTACTTC. Translation: CASSTTAGGGETQYF.

This chain uses TRBV2 with TRBJ2-5; 10 bases align to TRBD1. J was trimmed by 5 bases and V by 6 bases; bases with no gene match: 9. Per germline, CDR1 SNHLY and CDR2 FYNNEI. The CDR3 is 15 amino acids. CDR3 DNA sequence: TGTGCCAGCAGGGAACCGGGACAGGGGTCCGAGACCCAGTACTTC. It specifies CASREPGQGSETQYF.

V and J are TRBV15 and TRBJ2-5, with 10 bases identical to TRBD2. This CDR3 has 16 amino acids. Germline V CDR1 and CDR2: LNHNV, YYDKDF (reference sequence). V gave up 3 bases and J gave up 3 bases; unmatched junction bases: 7. Here the CDR3 DNA reads TGTGCCACCAGCAGTTTAGGACTAGCGGACAAAGAGACCCAGTACTTC. Protein sequence: CATSSLGLADKETQYF.

This chain links TRBV7-8 with TRBJ1-1; tentative D call: TRBD1 (6 bases). CDR1 and CDR2 (germline): SGHVS, FQNEAQ. V was cut by 3 bases and J by 3 bases, with 26 bases left in between. This CDR3 has 19 residues. The CDR3 sequence is CASSLYSGTRVGGYTEAFF. CDR3 coding DNA: TGTGCCAGCAGCTTGTATTCCGGCACCAGGGTAGGGGGATACACTGAAGCTTTCTTT.

V usage is TRBV27 and J usage is TRBJ2-7; D may be TRBD1 (6 bases). Trimming took off 5 bases at V and 7 bases at J, with 15 bases between the two ends. The CDR3 is made up of 13 amino acids. Germline V gene lookup returns CDR1 MNHEY and CDR2 SMNVEV (reference sequence). In DNA form, the CDR3 reads TGTGCCAGCAGTCTTGACAGGTTTGGGGAGCAGTACTTC. Protein: CASSLDRFGEQYF.